This TCR beta chain was sequenced in a study of blood T cell repertoires in COVID-19. Overall study: Acute and convalescent COVID-19 samples came from the United States, Italy and Spain. The cDNA or gDNA used as material had been derived from T cells, B-cell-depleted T cells, or PBMCs.

Per the original methods: From reference gene primer amplification, estimates of nucleated cell counts were derived. Assay used: immunoSEQ multiplex PCR; TCRdb lists only in-frame clones, some missing. Clone size and the V and J calls come from that table; the DNA yielded D and trimming. The sample includes approximately 250,000 clones, 70% to 85% of them seen just once. V shed 1 base and J shed 2 bases, with 9 bases lying between them. CDR3 length: 15 amino acids. In germline, CDR1 is LNHDA, CDR2 SQIVND (reference sequence). The gene calls are TRBV19 and TRBJ1-5; D might be TRBD1 (6 bases). The sequenced sample consisted of peripheral blood. The TCR was taken from a man in his forties who had recovered from COVID-19. The CDR3 protein is CASSIGQAGNQPQHF. The CDR3 coding sequence is TGTGCCAGTAGTATAGGACAGGCGGGCAATCAGCCCCAGCATTTT. Together with reference TRBV19 and TRBJ1-5, the CDR3 gives the full variable domain: DGGITQSPKYLFRKEGQNVTLSCEQNLNHDAMYWYRQDPGQGLRLIYYSQIVNDFQKGDIAEGYSVSREKKESFPLTVTSAQKNPTAFYLCASSIGQAGNQPQHFGDGTRLSIL.